The present TCR beta chain was sequenced within a study of naive and memory T cell subsets. Turning to this clonotype: Its antigen remains unknown. Compared with germline, one end of the junction differs, possibly owing to a read error.

Both TRBC1 and TRBC2 were covered by a beta constant-region primer of two equimolar oligonucleotides. Four rounds of PCR amplified the ligated cDNA using nested alpha and beta constant-region primers plus SP2. Each CDR3 protein gets one entry after TCRdb re-called the UMI-ligation and nested PCR reads with MiXCR. The sample shows around 160,000 distinct CDR3 sequences, about 23% of them seen only once. Study observations and caveats: A few larger clonotypes appeared in naive repertoires, especially CD8, possibly memory cells re-expressing CD45RA.

The clonotype was recovered from a human donor in good health. Sequenced sample: naive CD4+ T cells from blood.

CDR3 protein: CAGSSDTQAQHF. As DNA, the CDR3 is TGTGCCGGCAGCTCAGATACACAGGCCCAGCATTTT. V and J are TRBV7-9 and TRBJ1-5; tentative D call: TRBD1 (5 bases). This CDR3 spans 12 amino acids. The V gene's germline CDR1 is SEHNR and CDR2 FQNEAQ (reference sequence).